The 23 T cell receptor beta chains below come from one sample, sequenced in a study of T cell changes during pregnancy in multiple sclerosis. Sequenced by immunoSEQ multiplex PCR; TCRdb stores in-frame clones only, minus some. The sample lists roughly 40,000 clones; 75% to 95% were seen once. The sample was CD4+ T cells from peripheral blood mononuclear cells, taken in the second trimester of pregnancy. These receptor sequences come from a female donor in good health, enrolled as a control in a pregnancy study.

The rearrangement uses TRBV11-1 and TRBJ2-1; a possible D gene is TRBD2 (5 bases). V lost 6 bases and J lost 10, with 16 bases in between. Germline loops: CDR1 SGHAT, CDR2 FQDESV (reference sequence). CDR3 length equals 13 residues. The CDR3 is CASSHGIPREQFF. Written as DNA, the CDR3 is TGTGCCAGCAGTCACGGGATCCCTCGGGAGCAGTTCTTC. Full variable domain (remainder filled in from reference TRBV11-1 and TRBJ2-1): EAEVAQSPRYKITEKSQAVAFWCDPISGHATLYWYRQILGQGPELLVQFQDESVVDDSQLPKDRFSAERLKGVDSTLKIQPAELGDSAMYLCASSHGIPREQFFGPGTRLTVL.

The chain couples TRBV7-9 to TRBJ2-3; perhaps TRBD2 as D (6 bases). The germline V gene has CDR1 SEHNR and CDR2 FQNEAQ (reference sequence). The length of the CDR3 is 13 residues. The V end was cut by 5 bases, the J end by 2 bases, with 8 bases between. The CDR3 DNA follows: TGTGCCAGCAGCGAGGGACTCACAGATACGCAGTATTTT. Its protein is CASSEGLTDTQYF.

The genes are TRBV28 and TRBJ2-7, with D maybe TRBD2 (6 bases). V gave up 6 bases and J gave up 0 bases, with 15 bases separating them. This CDR3 spans 15 amino acids. The germline gives CDR1 MDHEN, CDR2 SYDVKM. The CDR3, as DNA: TGTGCCAGCAGGACGACCCTAGCGTCCTCCTACGAGCAGTACTTC. Amino acid sequence: CASRTTLASSYEQYF.

The rearrangement links TRBV19 to TRBJ2-1; 8 bases align to TRBD2. The CDR3 length is 16 residues. V shed 4 bases, J shed 9 bases, and the junction held 14 bases outside the gene matches. Looked up from germline, CDR1 is LNHDA and CDR2 is SQIVND (reference sequence). CDR3 amino acids: CASSTLAGSPRGEQFF. CDR3 nucleotides: TGTGCCAGTAGTACCTTAGCGGGATCCCCACGCGGTGAGCAGTTCTTC.

The rearrangement links TRBV7-8 to TRBJ2-7, with 13 bases identical to TRBD2. V was pared by 5 bases and J by 2 bases, with 9 bases of the junction left unmatched. The CDR3 is made up of 17 amino acids. CDR1 is SGHVS and CDR2 is FQNEAQ in the germline V gene. DNA for the CDR3: TGTGCCAGCAGCGTAGGGGGACTAGCGGGGAAAACCTACGAGCAGTACTTC. This gives the protein CASSVGGLAGKTYEQYF.

The V call is TRBV5-4, the J call TRBJ2-5; no clear D gene. The ends were cut back, 1 base at V and 2 bases at J, with 12 bases in the middle. This CDR3 comprises 15 residues. Germline CDR1 is SGHNT and CDR2 is YYREEE (reference sequence). The CDR3 sequence: CASSLRPRLQETQYF. CDR3 nucleotide sequence: TGTGCCAGCAGCTTGCGACCAAGACTTCAAGAGACCCAGTACTTC. The full variable domain, its missing parts supplied by reference TRBV5-4 and TRBJ2-5, is ETGVTQSPTHLIKTRGQQVTLRCSSQSGHNTVSWYQQALGQGPQFIFQYYREEENGRGNFPPRFSGLQFPNYSSELNVNALELDDSALYLCASSLRPRLQETQYFGPGTRLLVL.

The V and J genes are TRBV2 and TRBJ2-5; the match to TRBD1 covers 7 bases. The V segment lost 5 bases and the J segment 4 bases; nucleotides outside the gene matches: 13. The germline CDR1 and CDR2 sequences are SNHLY and FYNNEI. The CDR3 has 16 residues. The CDR3 DNA is TGTGCCAGCAGTACATTTCGACAGGGTGGGGGAGAGACCCAGTACTTC. Translated: CASSTFRQGGGETQYF. The full variable domain, in which reference TRBV2 and TRBJ2-5 provide the parts outside the CDR3, is EPEVTQTPSHQVTQMGQEVILRCVPISNHLYFYWYRQILGQKVEFLVSFYNNEISEKSEIFDDQFSVERPDGSNFTLKIRSTKLEDSAMYFCASSTFRQGGGETQYFGPGTRLLVL.

The V and J genes are TRBV19 and TRBJ2-1, with 10 nucleotides matching TRBD1. The CDR3 loop spans 16 amino acids. The germline gives CDR1 LNHDA, CDR2 SQIVND (reference sequence). Trimming at V came to 7 bases and at J to 1 base, leaving 7 bases not matched to a gene. CDR3 loop: CASIQGQGDSYNEQFF. The CDR3 DNA follows: TGTGCCAGTATCCAAGGACAGGGGGATTCCTACAATGAGCAGTTCTTC.

This clone appeared a single time. This rearrangement joins TRBV10-3 to TRBJ2-3; D gene unclear. The V gene's germline CDR1 is ENHRY and CDR2 SYGVKD. The CDR3 contains 13 residues. V gave up 0 bases and J gave up 6 bases, with 7 bases separating them. Here the CDR3 reads CAISESNQDTQYF. The CDR3 DNA reads TGTGCCATCAGTGAGTCGAATCAGGATACGCAGTATTTT.

The chain links TRBV28 to TRBJ2-7; 9 positions agree with TRBD1. The V gene end was trimmed by 3 bases and the J gene end by 3 bases; junction bases not matched to a gene: 6. The CDR3 runs to 15 residues. Germline V gene sequence: CDR1 MDHEN, CDR2 SYDVKM. The CDR3 loop is CASSLVGTGSYEQYF. Here the CDR3 DNA reads TGTGCCAGCAGTTTGGTTGGGACAGGGAGCTACGAGCAGTACTTC.

The V and J genes are TRBV27 and TRBJ2-7, with D possibly matching TRBD1 (6 bases). Looked up from germline, CDR1 is MNHEY and CDR2 is SMNVEV (reference sequence). This CDR3 is built from 17 residues. Deletions cut 4 bases from V and 3 bases from J, with 22 bases between. The CDR3 DNA sequence: TGTGCCAGCAGTTCGGTCCCGGCGACAGGAATTAACTACGAGCAGTACTTC. It is translated as CASSSVPATGINYEQYF.

The rearrangement joins TRBV6-4 to TRBJ1-1, with a weak D call TRBD1 (6 bases). The germline CDR1 and CDR2 sequences are MRHNA and SNTAGT. The CDR3 contains 20 residues. The V end lost 1 base, the J end lost 2 bases, and 26 bases lay between the germline ends. CDR3 protein: CASSDLVLDPRRGGNTEAFF. The CDR3, as DNA: TGTGCCAGCAGTGACTTAGTTCTGGACCCACGTCGGGGGGGCAACACTGAAGCTTTCTTT.

The chain links TRBV19 to TRBJ1-5; 7 positions agree with TRBD1. The junction had 11 bases not matched to a gene; V was cut back by 3 bases and J by 9 bases. The CDR3 runs 15 residues. Looked up from germline, CDR1 is LNHDA and CDR2 is SQIVND (reference sequence). The chain's CDR3 is CASSIRTGPTGPQHF. Written as DNA, the CDR3 is TGTGCCAGTAGTATCAGGACAGGCCCTACTGGGCCCCAGCATTTT.

The rearrangement links TRBV30 to TRBJ1-3; D remains ambiguous. With 2 bases removed from V and 4 bases from J, the gap between germline ends came to 18 bases. Germline loops: CDR1 GTSNPN, CDR2 SVGIG (reference sequence). The CDR3 runs to 16 residues. The CDR3, as DNA: TGTGCCTGGAGTTCTCCTTTCGGGGTCTTCGGAAACACCATATATTTT. It translates to CAWSSPFGVFGNTIYF.

The rearrangement uses TRBV2 and TRBJ1-2; D gene unclear. The CDR3 spans 11 residues. Trimming took 6 bases from V and 4 from J, leaving 6 bases between them. Germline V gene sequence: CDR1 SNHLY, CDR2 FYNNEI. CDR3: CASSERYGYTF. CDR3 DNA sequence: TGTGCCAGCAGCGAGCGCTATGGCTACACCTTC. Full variable domain (remainder filled in from reference TRBV2 and TRBJ1-2): EPEVTQTPSHQVTQMGQEVILRCVPISNHLYFYWYRQILGQKVEFLVSFYNNEISEKSEIFDDQFSVERPDGSNFTLKIRSTKLEDSAMYFCASSERYGYTFGSGTRLTVV.

This clone was detected only once. The V gene is TRBV7-9, the J gene TRBJ2-6; 8 bases fit TRBD1. The germline V gene encodes CDR1 SEHNR and CDR2 FQNEAQ (reference sequence). The CDR3 has 15 residues. Unmatched junction bases numbered 1, after V lost 4 bases and J lost 2 bases. The CDR3 spells CASSSTGAGANVLTF. The DNA for the CDR3 is TGTGCCAGCAGCTCGACAGGGGCTGGGGCCAACGTCCTGACTTTC.

V gene TRBV11-3 combines with J gene TRBJ1-6, with 7 bases aligning to TRBD1. Germline V gene data show CDR1 as SGHNT and CDR2 as YENEEA. The ends lost 5 bases at V and 10 bases at J; junction bases unmatched: 8. The CDR3 runs 14 residues. CDR3 sequence (DNA): TGTGCCAGCAGCCGGGACAGCGGGGGATCACCCCTCCACTTT. Protein product: CASSRDSGGSPLHF.

This rearrangement joins TRBV18 to TRBJ2-1; no reliable D call. V dropped 4 bases and J dropped 7 bases, with 11 bases sitting between them. The length of the CDR3 is 13 residues. Germline V gene lookup returns CDR1 KGHSH and CDR2 LQKENI. As DNA, the CDR3 is TGTGCCAGCTCACAGCTGATCCGGAATGAGCAGTTCTTC. This codes for CASSQLIRNEQFF.

This sequence joins TRBV5-6 and TRBJ2-7; 10 bases map to TRBD1. Germline loops: CDR1 SGHDT, CDR2 YYEEEE. Trimming cost V 5 bases and J 3 bases; bases outside gene matches: 8. This CDR3 has 15 amino acids. The CDR3 protein is CASRQRDRGYYEQYF. DNA of the CDR3: TGTGCCAGCAGGCAAAGGGACAGGGGATACTACGAGCAGTACTTC.

V is TRBV4-2 and J is TRBJ1-2; tentatively, D is TRBD1 (6 bases). V dropped 2 bases and J dropped 8 bases, with 21 bases sitting between them. Looked up from germline, CDR1 is LGHNA and CDR2 is YNFKEQ. The CDR3 loop spans 16 amino acids. Here the CDR3 reads CASSQRPTSGDGGYTF. In DNA, the CDR3 is TGTGCCAGCAGCCAACGCCCAACCTCAGGGGACGGCGGCTACACCTTC.

The rearrangement links TRBV28 to TRBJ2-7, with a tentative D call TRBD2 (5 bases). V dropped 11 bases and J dropped 4 bases, with 18 bases sitting between them. Germline assignment: CDR1 MDHEN and CDR2 SYDVKM. This CDR3 region has 13 residues. The CDR3 spells CASSQDLSYEQYF. DNA of the CDR3: TGTGCCTCCAGTCAGGACTTATCGTACGAGCAGTACTTC. The full variable domain, its missing parts supplied by reference TRBV28 and TRBJ2-7, is DVKVTQSSRYLVKRTGEKVFLECVQDMDHENMFWYRQDPGLGLRLIYFSYDVKMKEKGDIPEGYSVSREKKERFSLILESASTNQTSMYLCASSQDLSYEQYFGPGTRLTVT.

This sequence joins TRBV9 and TRBJ1-1; possibly TRBD1 for D (5 bases). CDR3 length: 15 amino acids. Per germline, CDR1 SGDLS and CDR2 YYNGEE. Trimming took 0 bases from V and 0 from J, leaving 9 bases between them. This CDR3 is CASSVGGHMNTEAFF. In DNA, the CDR3 is TGTGCCAGCAGCGTAGGAGGACATATGAACACTGAAGCTTTCTTT.

The CDR3 here is CASSPIPLTGELFF. DNA for the CDR3: TGTGCCAGCAGCCCTATCCCCTTGACCGGGGAGCTGTTTTTT. The chain recombines TRBV7-9 with TRBJ2-2; D is unclear. The V end lost 5 bases, the J end lost 5 bases, and 12 bases lay between the germline ends. From germline, CDR1 is SEHNR and CDR2 FQNEAQ (reference sequence). CDR3 length: 14 residues. Using reference TRBV7-9 and TRBJ2-2 for the parts outside the CDR3, the full variable domain is DTGVSQNPRHKITKRGQNVTFRCDPISEHNRLYWYRQTLGQGPEFLTYFQNEAQLEKSRLLSDRFSAERPKGSFSTLEIQRTEQGDSAMYLCASSPIPLTGELFFGEGSRLTVL.